This T cell receptor (beta chain) is from a study of shared clonotypes between healthy human individuals. TCRdb's table, derived via immunoSEQ multiplex PCR, lists solely in-frame clones and lacks some. The table lists nearly 500,000 clones, about 82% of them singletons. The CDR3 is made up of 16 amino acids. The ends were cut back, 3 bases at V and 12 bases at J, with 27 bases in the middle. Per germline, CDR1 MNHNS and CDR2 SASEGT. Sample: PBMCs. This receptor was obtained from a woman aged 40 to 50 in good health. Some clones in this sample may be carry-over from other donors' samples. The genes are TRBV6-1 and TRBJ2-7, with D perhaps matching TRBD2 (6 bases). As DNA, the CDR3 is TGTGCCAGCAGTGAGGGACTGGGCAGGCCTGCTTCTGGACGGTACTTC. Translation gives CASSEGLGRPASGRYF.